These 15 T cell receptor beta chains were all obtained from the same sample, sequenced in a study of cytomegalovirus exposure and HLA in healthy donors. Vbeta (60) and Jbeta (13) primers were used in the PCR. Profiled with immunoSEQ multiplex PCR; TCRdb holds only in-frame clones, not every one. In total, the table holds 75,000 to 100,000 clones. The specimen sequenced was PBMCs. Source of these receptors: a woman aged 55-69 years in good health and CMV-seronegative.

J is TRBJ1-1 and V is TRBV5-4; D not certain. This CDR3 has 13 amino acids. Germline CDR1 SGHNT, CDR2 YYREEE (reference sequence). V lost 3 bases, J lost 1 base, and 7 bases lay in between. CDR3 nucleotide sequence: TGTGCCAGCAGCTCCACAGAGAACACTGAAGCTTTCTTT. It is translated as CASSSTENTEAFF.

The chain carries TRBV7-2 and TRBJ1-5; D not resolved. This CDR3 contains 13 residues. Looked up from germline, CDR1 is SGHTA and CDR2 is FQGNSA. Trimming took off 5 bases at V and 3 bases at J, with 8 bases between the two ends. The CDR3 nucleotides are TGTGCCAGCAGCAACCAGGTCAATCAGCCCCAGCATTTT. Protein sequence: CASSNQVNQPQHF.

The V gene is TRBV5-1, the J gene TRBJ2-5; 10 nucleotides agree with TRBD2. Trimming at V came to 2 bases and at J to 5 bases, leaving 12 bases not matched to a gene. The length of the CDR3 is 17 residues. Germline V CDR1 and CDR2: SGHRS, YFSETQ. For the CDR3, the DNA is TGCGCCAGCAGCTTCCCCCTAGCGGGAGAAGGTCGGGAGACCCAGTACTTC. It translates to CASSFPLAGEGRETQYF.

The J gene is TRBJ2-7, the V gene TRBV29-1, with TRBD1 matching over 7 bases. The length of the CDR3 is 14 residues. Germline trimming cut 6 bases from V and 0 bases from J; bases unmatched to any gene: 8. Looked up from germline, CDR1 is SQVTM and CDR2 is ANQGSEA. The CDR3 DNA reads TGCAGCGTGGCGCTGGACAGGAGCTCCTACGAGCAGTACTTC. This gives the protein CSVALDRSSYEQYF.

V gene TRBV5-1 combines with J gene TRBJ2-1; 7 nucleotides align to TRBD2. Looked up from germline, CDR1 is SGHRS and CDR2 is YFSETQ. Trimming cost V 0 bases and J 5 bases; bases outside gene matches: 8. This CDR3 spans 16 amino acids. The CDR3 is CASSLGPMSGDNEQFF. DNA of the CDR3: TGCGCCAGCAGCTTGGGGCCCATGAGCGGGGACAATGAGCAGTTCTTC. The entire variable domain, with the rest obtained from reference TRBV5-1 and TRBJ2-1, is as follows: KAGVTQTPRYLIKTRGQQVTLSCSPISGHRSVSWYQQTPGQGLQFLFEYFSETQRNKGNFPGRFSGRQFSNSRSEMNVSTLELGDSALYLCASSLGPMSGDNEQFFGPGTRLTVL.

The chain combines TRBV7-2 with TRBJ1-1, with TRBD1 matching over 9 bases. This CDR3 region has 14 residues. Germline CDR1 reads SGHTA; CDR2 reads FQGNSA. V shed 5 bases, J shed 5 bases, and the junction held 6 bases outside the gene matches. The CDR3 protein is CASSQGGTGTEAFF. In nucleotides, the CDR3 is TGTGCCAGCAGCCAGGGGGGGACAGGGACTGAAGCTTTCTTT.

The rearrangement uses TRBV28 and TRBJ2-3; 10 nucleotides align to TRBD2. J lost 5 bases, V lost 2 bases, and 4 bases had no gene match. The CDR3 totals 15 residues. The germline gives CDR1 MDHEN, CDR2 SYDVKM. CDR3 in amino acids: CASSLPGLAKDTQYF. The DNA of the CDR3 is TGTGCCAGCAGTTTACCGGGACTAGCGAAAGATACGCAGTATTTT. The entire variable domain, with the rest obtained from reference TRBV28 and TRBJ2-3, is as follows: DVKVTQSSRYLVKRTGEKVFLECVQDMDHENMFWYRQDPGLGLRLIYFSYDVKMKEKGDIPEGYSVSREKKERFSLILESASTNQTSMYLCASSLPGLAKDTQYFGPGTRLTVL.

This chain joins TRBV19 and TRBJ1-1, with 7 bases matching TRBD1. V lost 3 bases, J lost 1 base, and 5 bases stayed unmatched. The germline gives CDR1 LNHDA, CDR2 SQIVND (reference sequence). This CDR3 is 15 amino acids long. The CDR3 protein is CASSITGATNTEAFF. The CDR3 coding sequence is TGTGCCAGTAGTATCACAGGGGCAACGAACACTGAAGCTTTCTTT.

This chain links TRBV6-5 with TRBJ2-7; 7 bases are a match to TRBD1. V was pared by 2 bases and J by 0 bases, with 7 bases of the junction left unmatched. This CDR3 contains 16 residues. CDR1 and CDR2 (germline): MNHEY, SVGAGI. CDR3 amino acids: CASSYRTGQSSYEQYF. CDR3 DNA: TGTGCCAGCAGTTACCGGACAGGACAGAGCTCCTACGAGCAGTACTTC.

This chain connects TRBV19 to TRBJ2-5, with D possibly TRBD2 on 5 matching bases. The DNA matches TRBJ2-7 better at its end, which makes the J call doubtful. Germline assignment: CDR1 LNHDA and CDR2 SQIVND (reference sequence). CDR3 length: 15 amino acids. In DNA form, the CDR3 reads TGTGCCAGTACCCCCAAGGCGGGCTACTCCTACGAGCAGTACTTC. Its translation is CASTPKAGYSYEQYF.

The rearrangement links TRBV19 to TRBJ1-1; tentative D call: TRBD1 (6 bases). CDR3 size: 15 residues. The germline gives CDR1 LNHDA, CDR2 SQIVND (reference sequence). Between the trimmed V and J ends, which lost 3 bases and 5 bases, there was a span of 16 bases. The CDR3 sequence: CASSIPPGEYTEAFF. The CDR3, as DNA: TGTGCCAGTAGTATTCCCCCAGGGGAATATACTGAAGCTTTCTTT.

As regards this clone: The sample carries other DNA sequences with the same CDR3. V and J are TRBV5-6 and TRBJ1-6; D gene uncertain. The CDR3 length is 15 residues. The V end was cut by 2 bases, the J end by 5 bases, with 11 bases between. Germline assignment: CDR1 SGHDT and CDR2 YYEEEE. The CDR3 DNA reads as TGTGCCAGCAGCTTTTTGTGGGGAGATAATTCACCCCTCCACTTT. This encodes CASSFLWGDNSPLHF.

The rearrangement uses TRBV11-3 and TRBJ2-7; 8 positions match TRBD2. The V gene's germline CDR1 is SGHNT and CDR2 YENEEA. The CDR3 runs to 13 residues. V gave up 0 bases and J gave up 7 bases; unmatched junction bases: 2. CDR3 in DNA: TGTGCCAGCAGCTTAGAACCGGGAGGGGAGCAGTACTTC. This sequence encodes CASSLEPGGEQYF.

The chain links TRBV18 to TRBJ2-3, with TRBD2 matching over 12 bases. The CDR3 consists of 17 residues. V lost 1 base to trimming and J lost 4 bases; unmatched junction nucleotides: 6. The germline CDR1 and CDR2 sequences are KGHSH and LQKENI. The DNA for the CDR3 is TGTGCCAGCTCACCACAAAAACTAGCGGGAGGCTCAGATACGCAGTATTTT. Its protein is CASSPQKLAGGSDTQYF. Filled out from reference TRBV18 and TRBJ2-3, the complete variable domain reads NAGVMQNPRHLVRRRGQEARLRCSPMKGHSHVYWYRQLPEEGLKFMVYLQKENIIDESGMPKERFSAEFPKEGPSILRIQQVVRGDSAAYFCASSPQKLAGGSDTQYFGPGTRLTVL.

Here the CDR3 reads CASSFRGLNSYEQYF. CDR3 bases: TGTGCCAGCAGTTTTAGGGGACTTAACTCCTACGAGCAGTACTTC. This chain joins TRBV27 and TRBJ2-7, with D maybe TRBD2 (6 bases). The CDR3 contains 15 residues. Germline V lookup: CDR1 MNHEY, CDR2 SMNVEV (reference sequence). V shed 3 bases and J shed 0 bases, with 12 bases lying between them.